The 20 T cell receptor beta chains in this list originate from one sample, sequenced in a study of shared clonotypes between healthy human individuals. Assay: immunoSEQ multiplex PCR; the TCRdb copy retains only in-frame clones and omits some. The sample shows over a million clones, approximately 96% of them seen only once. Sequencing input: naive CD4+ T cells sorted from blood. Indicated subset: CD45RA+ positively selected. Every receptor here comes from a man aged 25-40 years in good health.

This chain links TRBV4-1 with TRBJ2-5, with TRBD1 matching 7 bases. The germline V gene has CDR1 MGHRA and CDR2 YSYEKL. Trimming took 0 bases from V and 5 from J; bases not matched to a gene: 9. The CDR3 loop spans 16 amino acids. CDR3 residues: CASSQEVLGGLETQYF. The CDR3 DNA follows: TGCGCCAGCAGCCAAGAGGTGTTAGGGGGCCTGGAGACCCAGTACTTC.

The chain carries TRBV5-6 and TRBJ2-3; D might be TRBD1 (6 bases). The CDR3 length is 17 residues. Looked up from germline, CDR1 is SGHDT and CDR2 is YYEEEE. V was clipped by 4 bases and J by 0 bases, with 18 bases between them. The CDR3 spells CASSNLARTASTDTQYF. As DNA, the CDR3 is TGTGCCAGCAGCAACTTGGCACGGACAGCTAGCACAGATACGCAGTATTTT.

A word on this clone: Sequence at one end of the junction differs from germline and may be a read error. Other nucleotide sequences from this sample produce the same CDR3. CDR3 nucleotides: TGCAGTGCTAGCAGTCAGCCCCAGCATTTT. It yields the protein CSASSQPQHF. The V and J genes are TRBV20-1 and TRBJ1-5; D is unclear. The CDR3 contains 10 residues. The germline V gene has CDR1 DFQATT and CDR2 SNEGSKA (reference sequence).

This sequence joins TRBV7-8 and TRBJ2-3; possibly TRBD1 or TRBD2 for D (5 bases each). Germline CDR1 SGHVS, CDR2 FQNEAQ. The CDR3 consists of 13 residues. V lost 1 base to trimming and J lost 4 bases, with 6 bases between them. This CDR3 reads CASSLGGSDTQYF. The CDR3 DNA follows: TGTGCCAGCAGCTTAGGGGGGTCAGATACGCAGTATTTT. Drawing the rest from reference TRBV7-8 and TRBJ2-3, the complete variable domain is GAGVSQSPRYKVAKRGQDVALRCDPISGHVSLFWYQQALGQGPEFLTYFQNEAQLDKSGLPSDRFFAERPEGSVSTLKIQRTQQEDSAVYLCASSLGGSDTQYFGPGTRLTVL.

The V and J genes are TRBV7-9 and TRBJ2-7; possibly TRBD2 for D (5 bases). Looked up from germline, CDR1 is SEHNR and CDR2 is FQNEAQ (reference sequence). V gave up 5 bases and J gave up 4 bases, with 21 bases separating them. The CDR3 sequence is 16 residues long. The CDR3 sequence: CASSPGPMEREYEQYF. In DNA form, the CDR3 reads TGTGCCAGCAGCCCCGGGCCTATGGAGAGGGAATACGAGCAGTACTTC.

The chain links TRBV18 to TRBJ2-6; no reliable D call. V shed 3 bases and J shed 4 bases, with 7 bases lying between them. The germline V gene encodes CDR1 KGHSH and CDR2 LQKENI. This CDR3 is built from 14 residues. CDR3 bases: TGTGCCAGCTCACCGTCTAGAGGGGCCAACGTCCTGACTTTC. This codes for CASSPSRGANVLTF.

The chain carries TRBV5-4 and TRBJ2-2; D remains ambiguous. V was clipped by 3 bases and J by 1 base, with 7 bases between them. Germline V gene sequence: CDR1 SGHNT, CDR2 YYREEE (reference sequence). This CDR3 has 14 amino acids. The CDR3 sequence: CASSSTKNTGELFF. The CDR3 DNA reads TGTGCCAGCAGCTCCACTAAGAACACCGGGGAGCTGTTTTTT. The variable domain in full, completed from reference TRBV5-4 and TRBJ2-2, reads ETGVTQSPTHLIKTRGQQVTLRCSSQSGHNTVSWYQQALGQGPQFIFQYYREEENGRGNFPPRFSGLQFPNYSSELNVNALELDDSALYLCASSSTKNTGELFFGEGSRLTVL.

V gene TRBV4-1 combines with J gene TRBJ1-1; D possibly corresponds to TRBD1 (5 bases). V was clipped by 0 bases and J by 4 bases, with 12 bases between them. CDR3 length equals 15 residues. The germline gives CDR1 MGHRA, CDR2 YSYEKL. The DNA of the CDR3 is TGCGCCAGCAGCCAAGATATCAGGGAGGGCACTGAAGCTTTCTTT. It specifies CASSQDIREGTEAFF.

V gene TRBV19 combines with J gene TRBJ1-4; D not resolved. From germline, CDR1 is LNHDA and CDR2 SQIVND (reference sequence). The germline V and J ends were trimmed by 3 bases and 0 bases, with 14 bases remaining between them. The length of the CDR3 is 17 residues. The CDR3 is CASSIGPWAATNEKLFF. In DNA form, the CDR3 reads TGTGCCAGTAGTATTGGGCCCTGGGCGGCAACTAATGAAAAACTGTTTTTT.

This clone was picked up a small number of times. This chain links TRBV29-1 with TRBJ2-7, with a weak D call TRBD1 (6 bases). The length of the CDR3 is 12 residues. Germline V lookup: CDR1 SQVTM, CDR2 ANQGSEA. Deletions cut 7 bases from V and 3 bases from J, with 13 bases between. CDR3 nucleotides: TGCAGCGCCGGACAGACATTCTACGAGCAGTACTTC. It specifies CSAGQTFYEQYF.

CDR3 amino acids: CASSFSGLADYTGELFF. The CDR3 nucleotides read TGTGCCAGCAGCTTCTCGGGACTAGCGGATTACACCGGGGAGCTGTTTTTT. The gene calls are TRBV9 and TRBJ2-2; 11 bases fit TRBD2. CDR1 is SGDLS, CDR2 YYNGEE, per germline. V was clipped by 4 bases and J by 3 bases; unmatched bases: 8. The length of the CDR3 is 17 residues.

V usage is TRBV28 and J usage is TRBJ1-4, with TRBD1 matching 10 bases. This CDR3 region has 16 residues. V shed 5 bases, J shed 6 bases, and the junction held 9 bases outside the gene matches. Looked up from germline, CDR1 is MDHEN and CDR2 is SYDVKM. CDR3 amino acids: CASSLWGGTGDEKLFF. The CDR3 nucleotides read TGTGCCAGCAGTCTCTGGGGTGGGACAGGGGATGAAAAACTGTTTTTT.

The table lists this clone with a count of one. This sequence joins TRBV7-2 and TRBJ2-6; 8 nucleotides match TRBD1. With V trimmed by 5 bases and J by 1 base, 10 bases remained unmatched. The CDR3 is made up of 18 amino acids. CDR1 and CDR2 from the germline V gene are SGHTA and FQGNSA. The CDR3 nucleotides read TGTGCCAGCAGCCCCGTCATCAGGGGGCGATCTGGGGCCAACGTCCTGACTTTC. This codes for CASSPVIRGRSGANVLTF.

The chain carries TRBV19 and TRBJ2-7; 10 nucleotides match TRBD1. Germline lookup yields CDR1 LNHDA and CDR2 SQIVND (reference sequence). V shed 9 bases, J shed 5 bases, and the junction held 4 bases outside the gene matches. This CDR3 is built from 12 residues. Here the CDR3 DNA reads TGTGCCAGGAGGGACAGGGGAAACGAGCAGTACTTC. This sequence encodes CARRDRGNEQYF.

About this clone itself: The sample holds other DNA sequences that translate to the same CDR3. The rearrangement uses TRBV10-3 and TRBJ2-5; D is perhaps TRBD2 (5 bases). The V gene's germline CDR1 is ENHRY and CDR2 SYGVKD. V dropped 0 bases and J dropped 3 bases, with 5 bases sitting between them. The CDR3 totals 13 residues. The CDR3 spells CAISESGEETQYF. The CDR3 DNA reads as TGTGCCATCAGTGAGTCCGGGGAAGAGACCCAGTACTTC.

The chain links TRBV28 to TRBJ1-5, with D perhaps matching TRBD1 (6 bases). There are 13 residues in the CDR3. Trimming took 7 bases from V and 6 from J, leaving 13 bases between them. Germline V gene lookup returns CDR1 MDHEN and CDR2 SYDVKM. The CDR3 DNA follows: TGTGCCAGCACACCACCCAGGGGTCAGCCCCAGCATTTT. Encoded protein: CASTPPRGQPQHF.

The chain combines TRBV5-4 with TRBJ1-1; TRBD1 matches 9 bases. V dropped 0 bases and J dropped 3; count of bases not matched to a gene: 6. The CDR3 is 16 residues long. Germline-derived CDR1 and CDR2 are SGHNT and YYREEE (reference sequence). CDR3: CASSLVTGGADTEAFF. Here the CDR3 DNA reads TGTGCCAGCAGCTTGGTTACAGGGGGCGCGGACACTGAAGCTTTCTTT.

The J gene is TRBJ1-1, the V gene TRBV5-1; D unresolved. This CDR3 comprises 14 residues. Germline CDR1 is SGHRS and CDR2 is YFSETQ. Trimming removed 0 bases at V and 3 bases at J, with 9 bases between. CDR3 in DNA: TGCGCCAGCAGCTTGGGTAATTCGGACACTGAAGCTTTCTTT. Protein: CASSLGNSDTEAFF.

V gene TRBV9 combines with J gene TRBJ1-4; D unresolved. The CDR3 extends over 15 amino acids. Looked up from germline, CDR1 is SGDLS and CDR2 is YYNGEE. Trimming removed 0 bases from V and 4 bases from J, with 10 bases in between. Written as DNA, the CDR3 is TGTGCCAGCAGCGTAGGTATCGGAGTTAATGAAAAACTGTTTTTT. It specifies CASSVGIGVNEKLFF.

The chain has TRBV4-1 and TRBJ2-5; possibly TRBD2 for D (5 bases). The V gene lost 3 bases and the J gene lost 5 bases, with 13 bases spanning the gap. In germline, CDR1 is MGHRA, CDR2 YSYEKL. This CDR3 has 14 residues. The CDR3, as DNA: TGCGCCAGCAGCCACGGACTCTCTAGGGAGACCCAGTACTTC. Its protein is CASSHGLSRETQYF.